The 10 T cell receptor beta chains listed next were all sequenced from one sample in a study of shared clonotypes between healthy human individuals (dated by TCRdb to 2018 to 2020). Receptor amplification or capture employed the immunoSEQ multiplex PCR assay. TCRdb mirrors the immuneACCESS table, restricted to in-frame sequences. Some clones are absent from its copies; in checked studies, under half trace to an unresolved V gene, and the reason for the others is unknown. This sample has about 490,000 clones in its table, and about 79% of those were observed once. The ten most abundant clones make up around 13% of the sample. Sample: PBMCs. These receptor sequences come from a woman aged 40 to 50 in good health. Some clones in this sample may be carry-over from other donors' samples.

This rearrangement joins TRBV4-1 to TRBJ1-5; no clear D gene. The V gene lost 1 base and the J gene lost 8 bases, with 18 bases spanning the gap. The germline V gene has CDR1 MGHRA and CDR2 YSYEKL. The CDR3 loop spans 16 amino acids. CDR3 sequence: CASSQVPQASREPQHF. The CDR3 DNA reads as TGCGCCAGCAGCCAAGTCCCTCAGGCGTCGCGCGAGCCCCAGCATTTT.

J is TRBJ2-7 and V is TRBV11-3; TRBD2 might be the D (7 bases). This CDR3 comprises 15 residues. From germline, CDR1 is SGHNT and CDR2 YENEEA. V shed 0 bases and J shed 3 bases, with 12 bases lying between them. CDR3 region: CASSLESGGGYEQYF. CDR3 nucleotide sequence: TGTGCCAGCAGCTTAGAATCGGGGGGCGGCTACGAGCAGTACTTC.

This clone was observed a single time. The rearrangement uses TRBV5-1 and TRBJ2-3; TRBD2 agrees at 7 bases. Germline V CDR1 and CDR2: SGHRS, YFSETQ. This CDR3 contains 14 residues. With V trimmed by 5 bases and J by 4 bases, 7 bases remained unmatched. CDR3 bases: TGCGCCAGCAGTGAGGGAGGGGTGGCAGATACGCAGTATTTT. Protein sequence: CASSEGGVADTQYF.

The chain recombines TRBV7-2 with TRBJ2-7; 10 nucleotides align to TRBD1. Trimming cost V 5 bases and J 5 bases; bases outside gene matches: 3. In germline, CDR1 is SGHTA, CDR2 FQGNSA. The CDR3 extends over 13 amino acids. The CDR3 region has the DNA TGTGCCAGCAGCAGGACAGGGGGAAACGAGCAGTACTTC. Translating it yields CASSRTGGNEQYF.

The rearrangement links TRBV29-1 to TRBJ2-1, with 10 bases identical to TRBD2. J was trimmed by 6 bases and V by 1 base; bases with no gene match: 9. The CDR3 contains 16 residues. Germline V gives CDR1 SQVTM, CDR2 ANQGSEA. In DNA, the CDR3 is TGCAGCGTTGAAGGGCTAGCGGGAGAGGGTACCAATGAGCAGTTCTTC. Translation: CSVEGLAGEGTNEQFF.

V is TRBV19 and J is TRBJ1-3; D uncertain. The CDR3 totals 14 residues. V shed 4 bases and J shed 4 bases, with 11 bases lying between them. Looked up from germline, CDR1 is LNHDA and CDR2 is SQIVND (reference sequence). CDR3 region: CASSNQVQGNTIYF. Written as DNA, the CDR3 is TGTGCCAGTAGTAACCAGGTGCAAGGAAACACCATATATTTT.

J is TRBJ2-2 and V is TRBV29-1; 11 nucleotides align to TRBD1. CDR1 and CDR2 from the germline V gene are SQVTM and ANQGSEA. CDR3 length: 14 amino acids. The V segment lost 6 bases and the J segment 6 bases; nucleotides outside the gene matches: 6. CDR3 sequence reads: CSVLRTGGAGELFF. The CDR3 coding sequence is TGCAGCGTCCTCCGGACAGGGGGCGCCGGGGAGCTGTTTTTT.

The rearrangement joins TRBV7-9 to TRBJ1-3; D is unclear. V lost 2 bases to trimming and J lost 0 bases, with 5 bases between them. Germline lookup yields CDR1 SEHNR and CDR2 FQNEAQ (reference sequence). The CDR3 runs 14 residues. The CDR3 nucleotides are TGTGCCAGCAGCTTAACAGCCTCTGGAAACACCATATATTTT. This translates into CASSLTASGNTIYF.

The chain is built from TRBV7-2 and TRBJ2-1; 7 bases are shared with TRBD1. CDR3 length: 15 residues. The J segment lost 6 bases and the V segment lost 2 bases, leaving 7 bases of the junction unmatched. Looked up from germline, CDR1 is SGHTA and CDR2 is FQGNSA. The CDR3 sequence is CASSLSTGSINEQFF. The CDR3 DNA follows: TGTGCCAGCAGCTTATCGACAGGGTCTATCAATGAGCAGTTCTTC.

The chain is built from TRBV2 and TRBJ2-7, with 9 nucleotides matching TRBD1. The CDR3 is 14 residues long. The germline V gene encodes CDR1 SNHLY and CDR2 FYNNEI. The J segment lost 2 bases and the V segment lost 8 bases, leaving 7 bases of the junction unmatched. The DNA of the CDR3 is TGTGCCAGCGAACCCGGGACAGGGACCTACGAGCAGTACTTC. Translation: CASEPGTGTYEQYF.